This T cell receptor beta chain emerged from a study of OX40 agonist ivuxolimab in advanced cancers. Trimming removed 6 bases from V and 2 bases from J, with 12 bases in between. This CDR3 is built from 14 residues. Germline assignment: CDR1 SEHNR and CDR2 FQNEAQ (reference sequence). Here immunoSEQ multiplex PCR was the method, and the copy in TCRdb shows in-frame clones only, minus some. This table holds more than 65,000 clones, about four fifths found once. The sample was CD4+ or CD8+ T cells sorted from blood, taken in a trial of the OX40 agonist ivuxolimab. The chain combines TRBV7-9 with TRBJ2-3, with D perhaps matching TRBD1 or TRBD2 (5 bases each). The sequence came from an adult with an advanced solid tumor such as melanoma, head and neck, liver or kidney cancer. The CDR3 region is CASSFGTITDTQYF. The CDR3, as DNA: TGTGCCAGCAGTTTCGGGACGATCACAGATACGCAGTATTTT.